This TCR beta chain was profiled in a study of cytomegalovirus exposure and HLA in healthy donors. Study-wide background: From 190 million or so T cells, an earlier analysis saw 117 million unique TCR beta sequences. Study findings and constraints: The authors listed 150 to 200 TCR beta chains as cytomegalovirus-associated.

Points on this clone: Antigen: not known.

This PCR relied on a set of 60 Vbeta primers and 13 Jbeta primers. Here immunoSEQ multiplex PCR was the method, and the copy in TCRdb shows in-frame clones only, minus some. The table has around 110,000 clones, around 77% seen once. Per the germline V gene, CDR1 is LNHDA and CDR2 is SQIVND (reference sequence). The CDR3 sequence is 13 residues long. V dropped 4 bases and J dropped 6 bases, with 12 bases sitting between them. Sample: PBMCs. This chain uses TRBV19 with TRBJ1-1, with D possibly matching TRBD1 (5 bases). The TCR comes from a male donor in good health and CMV-seronegative. The CDR3 sequence is CASSTAGRPEAFF. The CDR3 DNA reads as TGTGCCAGTAGTACTGCAGGGAGGCCTGAAGCTTTCTTT.